The clone carrying this T cell receptor beta chain was found a few times. Its cognate antigen is unknown. The record originates from a study of cytomegalovirus exposure and HLA in healthy donors. The study, taken as a whole, reports: A few chains linked to CMV were shown in vitro to be specific for CMV antigens.

The CDR3 loop spans 12 amino acids. CDR1 and CDR2 (germline): MNHEY, SVGAGI. V was pared by 5 bases and J by 14 bases, with 6 bases of the junction left unmatched. The primer mix had 60 Vbeta and 13 Jbeta primers. Here immunoSEQ multiplex PCR was the method, and the copy in TCRdb shows in-frame clones only, minus some. The table includes about 150,000 clones, approximately 84% detected once. The chain links TRBV6-5 to TRBJ1-4; 9 bases fit TRBD1. The origin of this receptor is a woman younger than 35 in good health and CMV-seronegative. The source material was PBMCs. This CDR3 reads CASSPFGQGLFF. The CDR3 region has the DNA TGTGCCAGCAGTCCCTTCGGACAGGGGCTGTTTTTT.